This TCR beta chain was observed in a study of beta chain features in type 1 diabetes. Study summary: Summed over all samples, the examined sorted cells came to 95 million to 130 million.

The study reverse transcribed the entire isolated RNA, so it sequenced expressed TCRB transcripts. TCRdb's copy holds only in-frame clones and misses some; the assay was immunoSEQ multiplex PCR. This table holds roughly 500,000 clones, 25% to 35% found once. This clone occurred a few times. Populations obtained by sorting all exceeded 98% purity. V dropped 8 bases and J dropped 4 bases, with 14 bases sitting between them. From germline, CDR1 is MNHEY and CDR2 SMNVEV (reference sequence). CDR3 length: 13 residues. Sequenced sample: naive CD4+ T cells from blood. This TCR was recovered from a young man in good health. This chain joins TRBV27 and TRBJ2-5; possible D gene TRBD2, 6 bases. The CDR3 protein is CASAYRERETQYF. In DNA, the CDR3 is TGTGCCAGCGCATACCGGGAGAGAGAGACCCAGTACTTC.